The clone carrying this T cell receptor (beta chain) was observed a few times. Amplified regions were TCR beta CDR3 sequences from RNA transcripts. The HTBI primer set served for first-round RT-PCR of the TCR CDR3. One entry per CDR3 protein, called by TCRdb with MiXCR from the multiplex PCR reads. The sample has hundreds of thousands of distinct CDR3 sequences; 38% are singletons. The entry originates in a study of T cells in Graves' hyperthyroidism and ophthalmopathy. Overall study context: Any treatment followed the collection of peripheral blood at initial diagnosis.

Patients were excluded because of uncontrolled infection, other autoimmune disease, pregnancy or lactation. Germline-derived CDR1 and CDR2 are SEHNR and FQNEAQ (reference sequence). Trimming took 5 bases from V and 0 from J; bases not matched to a gene: 6. This CDR3 spans 16 amino acids. Sequencing was performed on blood. This TCR was sampled from a man between 18 and 35 years old with Graves' hyperthyroidism. This chain uses TRBV7-9 with TRBJ2-2, with TRBD1 matching 7 bases. The CDR3 nucleotides are TGTGCCAGCAGCGTACAGGGGAATCCGAACACCGGGGAGCTGTTTTTT. Its translation: CASSVQGNPNTGELFF.